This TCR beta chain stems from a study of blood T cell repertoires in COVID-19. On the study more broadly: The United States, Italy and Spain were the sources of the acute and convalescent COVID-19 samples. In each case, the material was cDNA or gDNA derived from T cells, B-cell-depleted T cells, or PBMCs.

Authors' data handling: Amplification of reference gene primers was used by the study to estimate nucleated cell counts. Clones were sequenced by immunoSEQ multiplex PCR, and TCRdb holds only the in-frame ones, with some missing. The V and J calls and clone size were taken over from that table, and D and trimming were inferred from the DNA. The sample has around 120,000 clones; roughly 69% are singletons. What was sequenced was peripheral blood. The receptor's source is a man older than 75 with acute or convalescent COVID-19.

The CDR3, as DNA: TGTGCCAGCAGTTATCGGGACATTTCCTACGAGCAGTACTTC. Translated, it gives CASSYRDISYEQYF. The chain uses TRBV6-5 and TRBJ2-7; weak D call: TRBD1 (6 bases). Trimming removed 3 bases at V and 1 base at J, with 10 bases between. CDR1 and CDR2 (germline): MNHEY, SVGAGI. The CDR3 contains 14 residues.